The clone carrying this T cell receptor beta chain was counted at least ten times. Antigen specificity is unknown. TCRdb re-called the RT-PCR reads through MiXCR, storing one row per CDR3 protein. There are 600,000 to 850,000 distinct CDR3 sequences in the sample; approximately 14% occur only once, and roughly 7.6% lies in the top ten. This CDR3 is 14 amino acids long. Trimming took 6 bases from V and 2 from J; bases not matched to a gene: 4. Germline assignment: CDR1 MNHNS and CDR2 SASEGT. This specimen comes from a study of response to subunit inactivated influenza vaccine. Notes on the study in general: After each seasonal influenza vaccination, few new T cells are recruited, the authors suggested.

The sequence derives from a man aged 45 to 65 who received an inactivated influenza vaccine. The rearrangement links TRBV6-1 to TRBJ2-3; TRBD2 aligns across 8 bases. The specimen was PBMCs from blood, collected roughly 15 days before vaccination. CDR3 sequence: CASRAGGYTDTQYF. CDR3 in DNA: TGTGCCAGCAGGGCGGGGGGATACACAGATACGCAGTATTTT.